These T cell receptor beta chains were read from a single sample in a study of blood T cell repertoires in COVID-19. TCRdb's copy holds only in-frame clones and misses some; the assay was immunoSEQ multiplex PCR. The data contain 250,000 to 350,000 clones, about nine tenths of them singletons. The specimen was peripheral blood. The receptors derive from a man between 18 and 29 years old with active or convalescent COVID-19. CDR3s include the opening cysteine and the closing phenylalanine or tryptophan. A D gene is named only where the DNA matches it firmly.

d_gene	len	v_gene	j_gene	CDR3aa	CDR3nt
-	15	TRBV5-8	TRBJ2-1	CASSVQGEPYNEQFF	TGTGCCAGCAGCGTCCAGGGTGAACCATACAATGAGCAGTTCTTC
-	17	TRBV14	TRBJ2-3	CASSQVAGTQSTDTQYF	TGTGCCAGCAGCCAAGTGGCCGGGACACAAAGCACAGATACGCAGTATTTT
TRBD1	15	TRBV7-2	TRBJ1-1	CASSGTRGLNTEAFF	TGTGCCAGCAGCGGTACCAGGGGGCTTAACACTGAAGCTTTCTTT
TRBD1	14	TRBV5-6	TRBJ2-5	CASSLGQGGETQYF	TGTGCCAGCAGCCTAGGACAGGGAGGAGAGACCCAGTACTTC
-	13	TRBV6-5	TRBJ1-1	CASSYSSLTEAFF	TGTGCCAGCAGTTACTCTAGCCTTACTGAAGCTTTCTTT
-	14	TRBV6-2/TRBV6-3	TRBJ1-3	CASSYSPGGNTIYF	TGTGCCAGCAGTTACTCGCCAGGAGGAAACACCATATATTTT
-	15	TRBV9	TRBJ2-1	CASSPWTGSYNEQFF	TGTGCCAGCAGCCCTTGGACTGGCTCCTACAATGAGCAGTTCTTC
-	17	TRBV9	TRBJ2-1	CASSDGRDSDSYNEQFF	TGTGCCAGCAGCGACGGAAGGGACTCCGACTCCTACAATGAGCAGTTCTTC
TRBD1	13	TRBV5-4	TRBJ2-7	CASSGGTGYEQYF	TGTGCCAGCAGCGGGGGGACAGGCTACGAGCAGTACTTC
TRBD2	18	TRBV3-1/TRBV3-2	TRBJ2-3	CASSPRTSGGARRDTQYF	TGTGCCAGCAGCCCGAGGACTAGCGGGGGGGCGAGGAGAGATACGCAGTATTTT
TRBD1	16	TRBV5-1	TRBJ1-2	CASSGLGQGLSYGYTF	TGCGCCAGCAGCGGATTAGGACAGGGCCTTTCCTATGGCTACACCTTC
-	22	TRBV4-1	TRBJ1-5	CASSQDLVWATRDKHSNQPQHF	TGCGCCAGCAGCCAAGATTTAGTCTGGGCTACCCGGGACAAACATAGCAATCAGCCCCAGCATTTT
-	12	TRBV19	TRBJ2-5	CASSIGKETQYF	TGTGCCAGTAGTATCGGGAAAGAGACCCAGTACTTC
TRBD2	13	TRBV5-1	TRBJ2-3	CASSLGAGGTQYF	TGCGCCAGCAGCTTGGGTGCGGGGGGTACGCAGTATTTT
TRBD1	14	TRBV29-1	TRBJ2-1	CSVGRRDRGDEQFF	TGCAGCGTTGGACGCCGGGACAGGGGAGATGAGCAGTTCTTC
-	15	TRBV4-3	TRBJ2-7	CASSQEDRRNYEQYF	TGCGCCAGCAGCCAAGAAGACAGACGCAACTACGAGCAGTACTTC
-	13	TRBV7-8	TRBJ1-6	CAISAGYNSPLHF	TGTGCCATCTCGGCGGGCTATAATTCACCCCTCCACTTT